The next 18 T cell receptor beta chains were all read from a single sample in a study of shared clonotypes between healthy human individuals. Measured with immunoSEQ multiplex PCR; TCRdb has only the in-frame clones, and not every one. In the table there are about 110,000 clones, approximately 70% of which are singletons. The sample consisted of memory CD8+ T cells sorted from blood. Stated subset: CD45RO+ cells pooled with CCR7-negative TemRA cells. Receptors were obtained from a woman aged 30 to 39 in good health.

This clone was recorded at least ten times. The chain employs TRBV5-6 and TRBJ1-2; D unclear. Trimming cost V 8 bases and J 4 bases, with 21 bases left between them. The germline CDR1 and CDR2 sequences are SGHDT and YYEEEE. The CDR3 loop spans 15 amino acids. The CDR3 DNA reads as TGTGCCAGACGCGGGGAGAGGGCGGGTCGCTATGGCTACACCTTC. Protein sequence: CARRGERAGRYGYTF.

This clone was seen only a few times. J is TRBJ2-3 and V is TRBV6-4; the D call may be TRBD1 or TRBD2 (6 bases each). CDR1 and CDR2 (germline): MRHNA, SNTAGT. V was pared by 0 bases and J by 4 bases, with 14 bases between. CDR3 length: 16 residues. The CDR3, as DNA: TGTGCCAGCAGTGACTCCGGGGGCACGCGGGCAGATACGCAGTATTTT. It translates to CASSDSGGTRADTQYF.

Only a few counts were recorded for this clone. The V gene is TRBV7-6, the J gene TRBJ1-5, with D maybe TRBD1 (5 bases). V was pared by 2 bases and J by 5 bases, with 13 bases between. This CDR3 has 15 residues. CDR1 and CDR2 from the germline V gene are SGHVS and FNYEAQ. The CDR3 region is CASSLLKGHDQPQHF. For the CDR3, the DNA is TGTGCCAGCAGCTTACTTAAGGGGCACGATCAGCCCCAGCATTTT.

About this clone itself: This sample includes further DNA sequences coding for the same CDR3. CDR3 sequence: CASSPRGGSSYNEQFF. DNA of the CDR3: TGTGCCAGCAGCCCCCGTGGCGGGAGTTCCTACAATGAGCAGTTCTTC. The V and J genes are TRBV7-9 and TRBJ2-1; 7 bases are shared with TRBD2. J gave up 1 base and V 5 bases, and 8 bases lay outside the gene matches. Germline-derived CDR1 and CDR2 are SEHNR and FQNEAQ (reference sequence). CDR3 length: 16 amino acids.

This clone was observed a handful of times. The chain employs TRBV29-1 and TRBJ2-2, with D perhaps matching TRBD2 (6 bases). V dropped 4 bases and J dropped 3 bases, with 9 bases sitting between them. The length of the CDR3 is 13 residues. Germline CDR1 and CDR2: SQVTM and ANQGSEA. CDR3 in amino acids: CSVGREHTGELFF. The CDR3 region has the DNA TGCAGCGTTGGGAGGGAACACACCGGGGAGCTGTTTTTT.

V and J are TRBV27 and TRBJ2-5; 9 bases are a match to TRBD2. Germline V lookup: CDR1 MNHEY, CDR2 SMNVEV (reference sequence). V lost 5 bases and J lost 7; bases outside the gene matches: 14. This CDR3 has 16 amino acids. The CDR3 here is CASSPPPGLASGTQYF. CDR3 nucleotides: TGTGCCAGCAGTCCCCCCCCCGGACTAGCGTCGGGGACCCAGTACTTC.

In this sample, this clone turned up a few times. The rearrangement joins TRBV6-1 to TRBJ2-7, with 9 bases matching TRBD2. Trimming at V came to 4 bases and at J to 3 bases, leaving 4 bases not matched to a gene. This CDR3 region has 14 residues. CDR1 is MNHNS and CDR2 is SASEGT in the germline V gene. The CDR3 DNA reads as TGTGCCAGCAGTGGTTCTAGCGGGAACTACGAGCAGTACTTC. This sequence encodes CASSGSSGNYEQYF.

The chain has TRBV14 and TRBJ1-2; TRBD1 is a possible D gene (5 bases). The CDR3 loop spans 14 amino acids. V gave up 1 base and J gave up 6 bases, with 12 bases separating them. Germline values: CDR1 SGHDN, CDR2 FVKESK. The CDR3 loop reads CASSQVGGWHGYTF. CDR3 sequence (DNA): TGTGCCAGCAGCCAAGTTGGGGGGTGGCATGGCTACACCTTC.

The chain links TRBV7-6 to TRBJ2-7, with D possibly matching TRBD1 (6 bases). The CDR3 contains 15 residues. CDR1 is SGHVS and CDR2 is FNYEAQ in the germline V gene. V was trimmed by 0 bases and J by 0 bases, leaving 9 bases between them. The CDR3 loop reads CASSLAVDSSYEQYF. The CDR3 bases are TGTGCCAGCAGCTTAGCGGTGGACAGCTCCTACGAGCAGTACTTC.

The rearrangement joins TRBV6-1 to TRBJ1-1; D is ambiguous. Germline lookup yields CDR1 MNHNS and CDR2 SASEGT. The V gene lost 0 bases and the J gene lost 5 bases, with 16 bases spanning the gap. The CDR3 sequence is 16 residues long. The CDR3 sequence is CASSEAASDYNTEAFF. Written as DNA, the CDR3 is TGTGCCAGCAGTGAAGCGGCATCCGACTATAATACTGAAGCTTTCTTT.

The CDR3 coding sequence is TGTGCTAGTGGTTTGGACAGCAACACTGAAGCTTTCTTT. Its protein is CASGLDSNTEAFF. This sequence joins TRBV12-5 and TRBJ1-1; D is unresolved. Germline CDR1 and CDR2: LGHNT and FRNRAP. Trimming shortened V by 1 base and J by 2 bases, and 5 bases separated the two germline ends. The CDR3 is 13 amino acids. Complete variable domain (other parts from reference TRBV12-5 and TRBJ1-1): DARVTQTPRHKVTEMGQEVTMRCQPILGHNTVFWYRQTMMQGLELLAYFRNRAPLDDSGMPKDRFSAEMPDATLATLKIQPSEPRDSAVYFCASGLDSNTEAFFGQGTRLTVV.

In its sample, this clone was seen a few times. The rearrangement uses TRBV5-1 and TRBJ2-3, with TRBD2 matching over 8 bases. V dropped 4 bases and J dropped 4; count of bases not matched to a gene: 20. CDR1 and CDR2 from the germline V gene are SGHRS and YFSETQ. The CDR3 is made up of 19 amino acids. The CDR3 nucleotides are TGCGCCAGCAGCCCGACCGCAGACTTCCCGGGAGGGTCCCCAGATACGCAGTATTTT. As protein: CASSPTADFPGGSPDTQYF.

The chain is built from TRBV7-8 and TRBJ2-1; possible D gene TRBD2, 6 bases. This CDR3 is 15 amino acids long. Trimming shortened V by 4 bases and J by 0 bases, and 10 bases separated the two germline ends. Germline CDR1 reads SGHVS; CDR2 reads FQNEAQ. DNA for the CDR3: TGTGCCAGCAGCTCTAGCGCCGACTCCTACAATGAGCAGTTCTTC. Its translation: CASSSSADSYNEQFF.

The CDR3 sequence: CASSVLAGGYEQYF. CDR3 nucleotides: TGTGCCAGTAGTGTACTAGCGGGAGGTTACGAGCAGTACTTC. The genes are TRBV19 and TRBJ2-7, with 12 positions matching TRBD2. CDR3 length equals 14 residues. The trim removed 5 bases at V and 4 bases at J, leaving 3 bases unmatched. Germline V lookup: CDR1 LNHDA, CDR2 SQIVND (reference sequence).

This clone was detected a few times. The chain is built from TRBV6-4 and TRBJ2-7; D call uncertain. CDR3 length equals 13 residues. Germline CDR1 is MRHNA and CDR2 is SNTAGT. V was trimmed by 5 bases and J by 6 bases, leaving 14 bases between them. DNA of the CDR3: TGTGCCAGCAGTTACGGCCTCTTTGGCGAGCAGTACTTC. This gives the protein CASSYGLFGEQYF.

This clone has only a few counts. The CDR3 here is CASSGTGGKSKPQHF. CDR3 coding DNA: TGTGCCAGCAGTGGGACAGGGGGAAAGTCAAAGCCCCAGCATTTT. J is TRBJ1-5 and V is TRBV28; 11 nucleotides match TRBD1. The V gene end was trimmed by 5 bases and the J gene end by 8 bases; junction bases not matched to a gene: 8. The CDR3 has 15 residues. The germline CDR1 and CDR2 sequences are MDHEN and SYDVKM.

Many counts were recorded for this clone. V gene TRBV6-6 combines with J gene TRBJ2-3, with 12 positions matching TRBD2. With V trimmed by 6 bases and J by 6 bases, 7 bases remained unmatched. This CDR3 has 15 residues. The germline V gene has CDR1 MNHNY and CDR2 SVGAGI (reference sequence). As DNA, the CDR3 is TGTGCCAGCAGACCTAGCGGGAGGGCCTCCGATACGCAGTATTTT. It yields the protein CASRPSGRASDTQYF.

The chain links TRBV27 to TRBJ1-1, with 7 bases aligning to TRBD1. Per the germline V gene, CDR1 is MNHEY and CDR2 is SMNVEV (reference sequence). Trimming removed 5 bases from V and 7 bases from J; junction bases left unmatched: 10. The CDR3 has 14 residues. The CDR3 bases are TGTGCCAGCAGTGCTCTGGACAGGACTTTTGAAGCTTTCTTT. Amino acid sequence: CASSALDRTFEAFF.